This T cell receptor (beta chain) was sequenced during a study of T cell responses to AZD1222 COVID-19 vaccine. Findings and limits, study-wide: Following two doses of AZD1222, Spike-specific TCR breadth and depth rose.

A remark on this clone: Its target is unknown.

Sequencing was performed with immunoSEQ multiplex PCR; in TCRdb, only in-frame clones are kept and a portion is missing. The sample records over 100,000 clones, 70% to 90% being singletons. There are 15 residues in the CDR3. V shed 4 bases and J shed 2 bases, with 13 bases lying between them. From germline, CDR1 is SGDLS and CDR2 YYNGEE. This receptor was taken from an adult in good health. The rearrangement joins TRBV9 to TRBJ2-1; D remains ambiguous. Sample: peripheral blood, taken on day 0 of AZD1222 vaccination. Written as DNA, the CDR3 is TGTGCCAGCAGCCGTACCGACGCTCCCTACAATGAGCAGTTCTTC. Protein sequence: CASSRTDAPYNEQFF.